This TCR beta chain derives from a study of T-cell memory formation after mild COVID-19. The overall study: Among the donors, TCR clusters were largely specific to each donor.

In regard to this clonotype: Its specificity is not known.

MiXCR, run by TCRdb on the 5' RACE reads, gives a single entry per CDR3 protein. Of about 250,000 distinct CDR3 sequences listed, about 16% were seen once; the top ten hold 2% to 2.5%. This CDR3 is 13 amino acids long. CDR1 is SEHNR, CDR2 FQNEAQ, per germline (reference sequence). Trimming pared 6 bases from V and 5 bases from J, leaving 13 bases between. Study-wide results and limits: Clones shrinking from day 15 to 85 showed even CD4/CD8 mixes; later expanders tilted CD4+. Memory cells collected pre-infection included some clones that later responded, suggesting cross-reactive memory joined. Mainly in CM and EM were contracting CD4+ clones; CD8+ were in EMRA.

Sample: PBMCs or a T cell subset sorted from them (not recorded which). The J gene is TRBJ2-5, the V gene TRBV7-9; D perhaps matches TRBD1 (6 bases). The receptor comes from an adult woman who had mild COVID-19 (a few samples of this study predate the infection). Cell type and time point are not known. In DNA, the CDR3 is TGTGCCAGCAGATACAGGGTCGAGGAGACCCAGTACTTC. This gives the protein CASRYRVEETQYF.